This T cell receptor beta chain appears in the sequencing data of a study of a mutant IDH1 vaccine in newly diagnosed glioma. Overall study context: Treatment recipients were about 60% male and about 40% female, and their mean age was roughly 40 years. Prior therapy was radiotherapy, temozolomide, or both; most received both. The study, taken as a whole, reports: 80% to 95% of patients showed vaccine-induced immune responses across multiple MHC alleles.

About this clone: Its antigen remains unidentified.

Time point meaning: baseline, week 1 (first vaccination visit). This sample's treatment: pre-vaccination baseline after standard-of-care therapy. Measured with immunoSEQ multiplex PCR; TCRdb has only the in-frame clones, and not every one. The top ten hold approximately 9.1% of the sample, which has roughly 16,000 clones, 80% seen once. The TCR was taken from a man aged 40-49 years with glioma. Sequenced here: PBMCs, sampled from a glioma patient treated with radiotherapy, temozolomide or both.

CDR3 DNA sequence: TGCGCCAGCAGCCCCCGAGGAACCGGGGAGCTGTTTTTT. Protein product: CASSPRGTGELFF. This sequence joins TRBV5-1 and TRBJ2-2; D is ambiguous. This CDR3 has 13 residues. V lost 4 bases and J 5 bases, leaving 9 bases between the germline ends. Germline CDR1 is SGHRS and CDR2 is YFSETQ. Full variable domain (rest looked up from reference TRBV5-1 and TRBJ2-2): KAGVTQTPRYLIKTRGQQVTLSCSPISGHRSVSWYQQTPGQGLQFLFEYFSETQRNKGNFPGRFSGRQFSNSRSEMNVSTLELGDSALYLCASSPRGTGELFFGEGSRLTVL.